One and the same sample provided the 31 T cell receptor beta chains below, sequenced in a study of OX40 agonist ivuxolimab in advanced cancers. The library came from the immunoSEQ multiplex PCR assay. TCRdb mirrors the immuneACCESS table, restricted to in-frame sequences. Some clones are absent from its copies; in checked studies, under half trace to an unresolved V gene, and the reason for the others is unknown. Recorded for this sample are fewer than 35,000 clones; around nine tenths of them occurred a single time. The ten largest clones capture 35% to 45% of the sample. The specimen was CD4+ or CD8+ T cells sorted from blood, collected in a trial of the OX40 agonist ivuxolimab. The receptors shown here come from an adult with an advanced solid tumor such as melanoma, head and neck, liver or kidney cancer.

V and J are TRBV5-1 and TRBJ1-1, with 10 bases lining up with TRBD1. Germline values: CDR1 SGHRS, CDR2 YFSETQ. The CDR3 totals 14 residues. With V trimmed by 4 bases and J by 4 bases, 4 bases remained unmatched. For the CDR3, the DNA is TGCGCCAGCAGCAGCGGACAGGGGGGCACTGAAGCTTTCTTT. This gives the protein CASSSGQGGTEAFF.

The chain uses TRBV7-6 and TRBJ2-7; tentative D call: TRBD2 (6 bases). Trimming shortened V by 1 base and J by 7 bases, and 11 bases separated the two germline ends. In germline, CDR1 is SGHVS, CDR2 FNYEAQ. This CDR3 has 13 residues. CDR3 sequence: CASSLVTAGEQYF. Here the CDR3 DNA reads TGTGCCAGCAGCTTAGTGACAGCGGGTGAGCAGTACTTC.

This clone was recorded once. The gene calls are TRBV6-5 and TRBJ1-6; D unresolved. From germline, CDR1 is MNHEY and CDR2 SVGAGI. The germline V and J ends were trimmed by 4 bases and 7 bases, with 5 bases remaining between them. The CDR3 loop spans 12 amino acids. The CDR3, as DNA: TGTGCCAGCAGTTCCCCCAATTCACCCCTCCACTTT. This translates into CASSSPNSPLHF.

This chain connects TRBV19 to TRBJ2-5; the D gene is possibly TRBD2 (6 bases). Looked up from germline, CDR1 is LNHDA and CDR2 is SQIVND (reference sequence). The CDR3 spans 15 residues. V was cut by 3 bases and J by 4 bases, with 15 bases left in between. The CDR3 nucleotides are TGTGCCAGTAGTATTGGCTCCCGGGGGAGAGAGACCCAGTACTTC. Its protein product is CASSIGSRGRETQYF.

The chain uses TRBV6-6 and TRBJ1-2; D call uncertain. CDR1 and CDR2 (germline): MNHNY, SVGAGI (reference sequence). This CDR3 is built from 11 residues. V lost 5 bases and J 2 bases, leaving 3 bases between the germline ends. The CDR3 sequence: CASSQNYGYTF. DNA for the CDR3: TGTGCCAGCAGTCAGAACTATGGCTACACCTTC.

Worth noting for this clone: Additional DNA sequences in this sample encode the identical CDR3. This chain joins TRBV29-1 and TRBJ2-7; 9 nucleotides align to TRBD1. Germline V gene lookup returns CDR1 SQVTM and CDR2 ANQGSEA. The CDR3 is 12 residues long. The V and J ends lost 6 bases and 2 bases, in that order; junction bases with no gene match: 2. CDR3 amino acids: CSVGTGTYEQYF. The CDR3 region has the DNA TGCAGCGTGGGGACAGGGACCTACGAGCAGTACTTC.

V is TRBV5-4 and J is TRBJ2-7; D may be TRBD2 (5 bases). The CDR3 covers 16 residues. CDR1 is SGHNT, CDR2 YYREEE, per germline (reference sequence). With 4 bases removed from V and 7 bases from J, the gap between germline ends came to 24 bases. CDR3 residues: CASSQDWRNPYLEQYF. CDR3 in DNA: TGTGCCAGCAGCCAAGATTGGAGGAATCCCTACCTTGAGCAGTACTTC.

The V call is TRBV19, the J call TRBJ1-1, with D possibly matching TRBD1 (6 bases). CDR1 LNHDA and CDR2 SQIVND come from the germline V gene (reference sequence). The V end was cut by 6 bases, the J end by 1 base, with 15 bases between. The CDR3 sequence is 15 residues long. CDR3 region: CASRKGGRKNTEAFF. The CDR3, as DNA: TGTGCCAGTAGAAAGGGGGGCAGAAAGAACACTGAAGCTTTCTTT.

The chain joins TRBV4-2 to TRBJ2-7, with 10 bases lining up with TRBD2. V dropped 3 bases and J dropped 1; count of bases not matched to a gene: 9. Germline V gives CDR1 LGHNA, CDR2 YNFKEQ. The length of the CDR3 is 17 residues. The DNA for the CDR3 is TGTGCCAGCAGCCACGACCCCAGCGGGGGGGCGTCCTACGAGCAGTACTTC. The encoded protein is CASSHDPSGGASYEQYF.

The V call is TRBV6-6, the J call TRBJ2-7, with D possibly TRBD2 on 5 matching bases. V gave up 5 bases and J gave up 3 bases, with 14 bases separating them. CDR3 length: 14 residues. CDR1 is MNHNY and CDR2 is SVGAGI in the germline V gene (reference sequence). CDR3 nucleotides: TGTGCCAGCAGTCCCTTCCGGGGAAGCTACGAGCAGTACTTC. Protein: CASSPFRGSYEQYF.

In the case of this clone: This sequence may be a read error, since a much larger clone differs from it by one base. Other nucleotide sequences in the sample specify the same CDR3. The V and J genes are TRBV4-1 and TRBJ1-1; D unclear. The germline V gene has CDR1 MGHRA and CDR2 YSYEKL. The length of the CDR3 is 13 residues. V shed 1 base and J shed 1 base, with 4 bases lying between them. CDR3 coding DNA: TGCGCCAGCAGCCAAGGACAGAACACTGAAGCTTTCTTT. This encodes CASSQGQNTEAFF.

In this sample, this clone turned up once. The chain is built from TRBV7-9 and TRBJ2-7; D is perhaps TRBD1 (6 bases). In germline, CDR1 is SEHNR, CDR2 FQNEAQ (reference sequence). The CDR3 sequence is 14 residues long. V lost 1 base and J lost 5, with 12 bases in between. DNA of the CDR3: TGTGCCAGCAGCTTAGGTAACAGGGTAAACGAGCAGTACTTC. Its translation: CASSLGNRVNEQYF.

The CDR3 is CASSSGLERRETQYF. The CDR3 nucleotides read TGTGCCAGCAGCTCCGGACTAGAACGTCGGGAGACCCAGTACTTC. The chain recombines TRBV13 with TRBJ2-5; TRBD2 matches 7 bases. Germline V gives CDR1 PRHDT, CDR2 FYEKMQ (reference sequence). The CDR3 runs to 15 residues. V shed 4 bases and J 5 bases; nucleotides not matched to a gene: 10.

This clone came up once. The V call is TRBV7-6, the J call TRBJ2-3; TRBD2 matches at 12 bases. Trimming cost V 5 bases and J 4 bases; bases outside gene matches: 7. The CDR3 is made up of 16 amino acids. Germline V lookup: CDR1 SGHVS, CDR2 FNYEAQ. CDR3 amino acids: CASSHPTSGGSDTQYF. CDR3 sequence (DNA): TGTGCCAGCAGCCACCCGACTAGCGGGGGCTCAGATACGCAGTATTTT.

The chain links TRBV18 to TRBJ2-7; D gene unclear. The CDR3 is 14 amino acids. Germline-derived CDR1 and CDR2 are KGHSH and LQKENI. Trimming removed 6 bases from V and 4 bases from J, with 16 bases in between. This CDR3 is CASSERFPTYEQYF. The CDR3 DNA reads TGTGCCAGCTCCGAACGGTTTCCCACTTACGAGCAGTACTTC.

This clone occurred once. The rearrangement links TRBV13 to TRBJ2-4; D call uncertain. Looked up from germline, CDR1 is PRHDT and CDR2 is FYEKMQ (reference sequence). This CDR3 has 17 residues. Trimming removed 3 bases at V and 0 bases at J, with 15 bases between. The DNA for the CDR3 is TGTGCCAGCAGCTTTCTGATGGGCGAGTCAGCCAAAAACATTCAGTACTTC. The encoded protein is CASSFLMGESAKNIQYF.

The genes are TRBV7-9 and TRBJ1-1; tentative D call: TRBD1 (6 bases). From germline, CDR1 is SEHNR and CDR2 FQNEAQ (reference sequence). V was trimmed by 4 bases and J by 3 bases, leaving 18 bases between them. The CDR3 spans 16 residues. CDR3 nucleotides: TGTGCCAGCAGCTCAACCCAAACAGGGTCGGACACTGAAGCTTTCTTT. Its protein product is CASSSTQTGSDTEAFF.

The CDR3 region is CASSIDTHPGLAGATNTGELFF. Written as DNA, the CDR3 is TGTGCCAGTAGTATAGATACTCATCCGGGACTAGCGGGGGCAACGAACACCGGGGAGCTGTTTTTT. The chain combines TRBV19 with TRBJ2-2, with 14 nucleotides matching TRBD2. V shed 0 bases, J shed 0 bases, and the junction held 12 bases outside the gene matches. Germline assignment: CDR1 LNHDA and CDR2 SQIVND (reference sequence). The CDR3 runs to 22 residues.

The chain joins TRBV5-6 to TRBJ2-7; D perhaps matches TRBD1 (5 bases). V was clipped by 5 bases and J by 0 bases, with 9 bases between them. Germline lookup yields CDR1 SGHDT and CDR2 YYEEEE. This CDR3 is 13 amino acids long. The CDR3 loop is CASSPGPSYEQYF. DNA for the CDR3: TGTGCCAGCAGTCCAGGGCCCTCCTACGAGCAGTACTTC.

This chain uses TRBV6-4 with TRBJ2-7; D is unclear. The germline V and J ends were trimmed by 2 bases and 0 bases, with 5 bases remaining between them. The CDR3 runs to 13 residues. Per germline, CDR1 MRHNA and CDR2 SNTAGT. CDR3: CASSDASSYEQYF. The CDR3 DNA reads TGTGCCAGCAGTGACGCCAGCTCCTACGAGCAGTACTTC.

The chain joins TRBV7-6 to TRBJ1-1; D is perhaps TRBD1 (5 bases). The CDR3 is 13 residues long. Trimming cost V 5 bases and J 4 bases, with 11 bases left between them. Germline CDR1 reads SGHVS; CDR2 reads FNYEAQ. The chain's CDR3 is CASSPGLSTEAFF. The DNA for the CDR3 is TGTGCCAGCAGCCCAGGGTTATCCACTGAAGCTTTCTTT.

The chain is built from TRBV19 and TRBJ2-1, with 10 bases that match TRBD2. The V and J ends lost 5 bases and 2 bases, in that order; junction bases with no gene match: 6. CDR1 LNHDA and CDR2 SQIVND come from the germline V gene (reference sequence). There are 16 residues in the CDR3. The CDR3 is CASSPHSGGAYNEQFF. The CDR3 DNA reads TGTGCCAGTAGTCCCCACAGCGGGGGGGCCTACAATGAGCAGTTCTTC.

The chain employs TRBV27 and TRBJ1-5; TRBD1 agrees at 7 bases. J lost 4 bases, V lost 6 bases, and 6 bases had no gene match. The length of the CDR3 is 14 residues. Germline V lookup: CDR1 MNHEY, CDR2 SMNVEV (reference sequence). The DNA of the CDR3 is TGTGCCAGCAGCTCTGGGACAGCAAATCAGCCCCAGCATTTT. This encodes CASSSGTANQPQHF.

The chain combines TRBV9 with TRBJ2-6; 11 bases line up with TRBD1. The V and J ends lost 1 base and 0 bases, in that order; junction bases with no gene match: 3. Per germline, CDR1 SGDLS and CDR2 YYNGEE. The CDR3 is 18 amino acids. As DNA, the CDR3 is TGTGCCAGCAGCGTACAGGACAGGGGGCCCTCTGGGGCCAACGTCCTGACTTTC. Translation gives CASSVQDRGPSGANVLTF.

The rearrangement uses TRBV16 and TRBJ1-2; D gene unclear. Trimming removed 0 bases from V and 2 bases from J, with 7 bases in between. Germline loops: CDR1 KGHSY, CDR2 FQNENV. CDR3 length: 14 amino acids. This CDR3 is CASSQSWGNYGYTF. For the CDR3, the DNA is TGTGCCAGCAGCCAATCGTGGGGAAACTATGGCTACACCTTC.

The rearrangement uses TRBV11-3 and TRBJ2-1; D gene ambiguous. CDR3 length equals 13 residues. Germline V gene lookup returns CDR1 SGHNT and CDR2 YENEEA. Trimming cost V 1 base and J 7 bases, with 8 bases left between them. The CDR3 loop reads CASSLGQWNEQFF. In DNA, the CDR3 is TGTGCCAGCAGCTTAGGACAATGGAATGAGCAGTTCTTC.

The chain uses TRBV6-5 and TRBJ2-7; D ambiguous. Trimming cost V 2 bases and J 2 bases, with 7 bases left between them. CDR1 and CDR2 from the germline V gene are MNHEY and SVGAGI. This CDR3 has 13 amino acids. CDR3 sequence reads: CASSYTQTYEQYF. For the CDR3, the DNA is TGTGCCAGCAGTTACACACAGACCTACGAGCAGTACTTC.

The chain couples TRBV5-4 to TRBJ2-5, with 7 nucleotides matching TRBD1. The CDR3 loop spans 16 amino acids. V shed 5 bases and J 1 base; nucleotides not matched to a gene: 11. The V gene's germline CDR1 is SGHNT and CDR2 YYREEE (reference sequence). CDR3 in amino acids: CASSFRTGTLQETQYF. The CDR3 DNA follows: TGTGCCAGCAGTTTCCGGACAGGTACTCTCCAAGAGACCCAGTACTTC.

The chain uses TRBV7-9 and TRBJ2-1; TRBD2 aligns across 7 bases. CDR3 size: 13 residues. V shed 8 bases, J shed 5 bases, and the junction held 6 bases outside the gene matches. Germline V gene sequence: CDR1 SEHNR, CDR2 FQNEAQ (reference sequence). The CDR3 here is CASGSSGHNEQFF. The CDR3 region has the DNA TGTGCCAGCGGGTCTAGCGGCCACAATGAGCAGTTCTTC.

This chain joins TRBV11-2 and TRBJ2-1; 7 nucleotides align to TRBD2. V was pared by 1 base and J by 12 bases, with 15 bases of the junction left unmatched. Germline-derived CDR1 and CDR2 are SGHAT and FQNNGV. This CDR3 comprises 16 residues. The CDR3 DNA reads TGTGCCAGCAGCTTAGGCCGGACTAGTTTGATGGATGTGCAGTTCTTC. Protein: CASSLGRTSLMDVQFF.

The chain combines TRBV6-5 with TRBJ1-4; D is possibly TRBD1 (5 bases). Per germline, CDR1 MNHEY and CDR2 SVGAGI. Trimming removed 4 bases from V and 12 bases from J, with 21 bases in between. The CDR3 is 15 amino acids. The CDR3 region has the DNA TGTGCCAGCAGTTCGGGGGAGAGCCTTTCGAGGGAACTGTTTTTT. Translation: CASSSGESLSRELFF.